These 28 T cell receptor beta chains were all obtained from the same sample, sequenced in a study of a mutant IDH1 vaccine in newly diagnosed glioma. These receptors' antigens are unknown. Sequencing was performed with immunoSEQ multiplex PCR; in TCRdb, only in-frame clones are kept and a portion is missing. The sample contains around 70,000 clones, around 90% of which appear only once. Time point reported: week 35, safety follow-up. In every dose of vaccine, 300 ug of mutant IDH1 20-mer peptide was given alongside topical imiquimod. The specimen comprised PBMCs, sampled from a glioma patient whose treatment included an IDH1 peptide vaccine. These receptor sequences come from a young man with glioma.

This chain links TRBV6-5 with TRBJ1-1, with unresolved D. This CDR3 contains 13 residues. The V gene's germline CDR1 is MNHEY and CDR2 SVGAGI. V was pared by 5 bases and J by 4 bases, with 11 bases between. CDR3 amino acids: CASSVGPSTEAFF. The CDR3 coding sequence is TGTGCCAGCAGTGTCGGCCCAAGCACTGAAGCTTTCTTT.

For the CDR3, the DNA is TGTGCCAGCTCAGGCTTGACAGGTTACGAGCAGTACTTC. This sequence encodes CASSGLTGYEQYF. The chain employs TRBV18 and TRBJ2-7; D possibly corresponds to TRBD1 (6 bases). Between the trimmed V and J ends, which lost 5 bases and 4 bases, there was a span of 12 bases. The germline gives CDR1 KGHSH, CDR2 LQKENI. This CDR3 has 13 residues. The variable domain in full, with the rest retrieved from reference TRBV18 and TRBJ2-7, is NAGVMQNPRHLVRRRGQEARLRCSPMKGHSHVYWYRQLPEEGLKFMVYLQKENIIDESGMPKERFSAEFPKEGPSILRIQQVVRGDSAAYFCASSGLTGYEQYFGPGTRLTVT.

The V and J genes are TRBV4-3 and TRBJ2-1; D gene unclear. The CDR3 totals 16 residues. The V and J ends lost 0 bases and 6 bases respectively, with 15 bases between them. The germline gives CDR1 LGHNA, CDR2 YSLEER. CDR3 amino acids: CASSQDRAGYGNEQFF. The CDR3 nucleotides read TGCGCCAGCAGCCAAGATCGAGCCGGGTACGGCAATGAGCAGTTCTTC.

This clone was seen more than once but under ten times. The rearrangement uses TRBV19 and TRBJ1-1, with D tentatively TRBD1 (6 bases). In germline, CDR1 is LNHDA, CDR2 SQIVND (reference sequence). The V end was cut by 5 bases, the J end by 8 bases, with 9 bases between. The length of the CDR3 is 11 residues. DNA of the CDR3: TGTGCCAGTAGTGCTGACAGGGAAGCTTTCTTT. The encoded protein is CASSADREAFF.

A word on this clone: One junction end disagrees with the germline gene, perhaps due to a read error. V is TRBV5-1 and J is TRBJ2-7; 8 bases match TRBD2. This CDR3 spans 14 amino acids. CDR1 and CDR2 from the germline V gene are SGHRS and YFSETQ. The CDR3 loop reads CASSLGLGRYEQYF. CDR3 DNA: TGCGCCAGCAGTTTGGGACTAGGGCGCTACGAGCAGTACTTC.

The chain is built from TRBV9 and TRBJ2-1; D is possibly TRBD1 or TRBD2 (6 bases each). V lost 4 bases, J lost 4 bases, and 15 bases lay in between. Per the germline V gene, CDR1 is SGDLS and CDR2 is YYNGEE. The CDR3 sequence is 15 residues long. The CDR3 DNA sequence: TGTGCCAGCAGCAGGGTCGAGGGGGGATACAATGAGCAGTTCTTC. Protein: CASSRVEGGYNEQFF.

The genes are TRBV18 and TRBJ2-2; no clear D. V was pared by 6 bases and J by 4 bases, with 12 bases between. Germline CDR1 and CDR2: KGHSH and LQKENI. This CDR3 contains 14 residues. The CDR3 DNA reads TGTGCCAGCTCTTCACAGAAATCCACCGGGGAGCTGTTTTTT. This codes for CASSSQKSTGELFF.

The chain joins TRBV5-8 to TRBJ2-5; D assignment may be TRBD1 or TRBD2 (5 bases each). The J call is in doubt because the DNA end fits TRBJ2-7 better. CDR3 size: 15 residues. Germline loops: CDR1 SGHTS, CDR2 YDEGEE. The CDR3 protein is CASGYGTLKRYEQYF. CDR3 sequence (DNA): TGTGCCAGCGGCTATGGGACGTTGAAGCGCTACGAGCAGTACTTC.

The chain joins TRBV9 to TRBJ2-7; 8 positions match TRBD2. The CDR3 is 17 residues long. V was clipped by 0 bases and J by 0 bases; unmatched bases: 8. Germline V lookup: CDR1 SGDLS, CDR2 YYNGEE. DNA for the CDR3: TGTGCCAGCAGCGTAGGACTAGCGCACTCGTACTCCTACGAGCAGTACTTC. It translates to CASSVGLAHSYSYEQYF. The variable domain in full, with the rest retrieved from reference TRBV9 and TRBJ2-7, is DSGVTQTPKHLITATGQRVTLRCSPRSGDLSVYWYQQSLDQGLQFLIQYYNGEERAKGNILERFSAQQFPDLHSELNLSSLELGDSALYFCASSVGLAHSYSYEQYFGPGTRLTVT.

The chain couples TRBV4-3 to TRBJ1-6; D remains ambiguous. The germline CDR1 and CDR2 sequences are LGHNA and YSLEER. Between the trimmed V and J ends, which lost 1 base and 7 bases, there was a span of 2 bases. There are 12 residues in the CDR3. The CDR3 spells CASSQANSPLHF. CDR3 in DNA: TGCGCCAGCAGCCAAGCAAATTCACCCCTCCACTTT.

The chain uses TRBV18 and TRBJ1-1, with D perhaps TRBD1 (6 bases). The V and J ends lost 1 base and 7 bases respectively, with 19 bases between them. The V gene's germline CDR1 is KGHSH and CDR2 LQKENI. The CDR3 runs to 16 residues. The CDR3 spells CASSPLWKGQGSEAFF. In DNA form, the CDR3 reads TGTGCCAGCTCACCACTGTGGAAGGGCCAGGGGAGTGAAGCTTTCTTT. The entire variable domain, with the rest obtained from reference TRBV18 and TRBJ1-1, is as follows: NAGVMQNPRHLVRRRGQEARLRCSPMKGHSHVYWYRQLPEEGLKFMVYLQKENIIDESGMPKERFSAEFPKEGPSILRIQQVVRGDSAAYFCASSPLWKGQGSEAFFGQGTRLTVV.

This chain connects TRBV4-1 to TRBJ2-1; the D is unclear. Per germline, CDR1 MGHRA and CDR2 YSYEKL. Deletions cut 3 bases from V and 2 bases from J, with 14 bases between. The length of the CDR3 is 16 residues. DNA of the CDR3: TGCGCCAGCAGCCACACCCCTGATGGTGCCTACAATGAGCAGTTCTTC. It encodes CASSHTPDGAYNEQFF.

The chain couples TRBV29-1 to TRBJ1-3; no clear D. V lost 5 bases and J lost 4, with 6 bases in between. Per the germline V gene, CDR1 is SQVTM and CDR2 is ANQGSEA. CDR3 length: 11 amino acids. As DNA, the CDR3 is TGCAGCGTTTCCTTCGGAAACACCATATATTTT. This encodes CSVSFGNTIYF.

The chain is built from TRBV27 and TRBJ2-1; D remains unclear. The CDR3 has 15 residues. V was shortened by 2 bases and J by 6 bases, with 14 bases between the two germline ends. Germline V CDR1 and CDR2: MNHEY, SMNVEV (reference sequence). The CDR3 region has the DNA TGTGCCAGCAGTTTAGGGTTAGGTAGTAGCAATGAGCAGTTCTTC. It yields the protein CASSLGLGSSNEQFF.

This chain joins TRBV9 and TRBJ2-1, with D uncertain. This CDR3 has 15 residues. In germline, CDR1 is SGDLS, CDR2 YYNGEE. The germline V and J ends were trimmed by 0 bases and 2 bases, with 9 bases remaining between them. The CDR3 is CASSVEWGTYNEQFF. The DNA of the CDR3 is TGTGCCAGCAGCGTAGAATGGGGAACCTACAATGAGCAGTTCTTC.

The CDR3 loop is CASSLSGAGGIFSGNTIYF. CDR3 nucleotide sequence: TGTGCCAGCAGCTTGTCGGGGGCAGGGGGCATATTCTCTGGAAACACCATATATTTT. This chain uses TRBV5-6 with TRBJ1-3, with TRBD1 identical over 8 bases. The germline CDR1 and CDR2 sequences are SGHDT and YYEEEE. With V trimmed by 1 base and J by 0 bases, 12 bases remained unmatched. The length of the CDR3 is 19 residues.

This clone was observed once. The rearrangement links TRBV6-5 to TRBJ1-2; D remains unclear. The germline gives CDR1 MNHEY, CDR2 SVGAGI. The CDR3 length is 14 residues. The germline V and J ends were trimmed by 5 bases and 5 bases, with 15 bases remaining between them. CDR3 nucleotide sequence: TGTGCCAGCAGTGAACTGAGTCTTTTATATGGCTACACCTTC. Translation: CASSELSLLYGYTF.

V usage is TRBV5-4 and J usage is TRBJ2-2; possible D gene TRBD2, 5 bases. The V gene's germline CDR1 is SGHNT and CDR2 YYREEE (reference sequence). The CDR3 is 16 amino acids. V lost 2 bases and J 1 base, leaving 12 bases between the germline ends. CDR3 region: CASSLSFRENTGELFF. CDR3 bases: TGTGCCAGCAGCTTAAGTTTCCGGGAGAACACCGGGGAGCTGTTTTTT.

The chain employs TRBV5-1 and TRBJ2-7; D could derive from TRBD1 or TRBD2 (7 bases each). V lost 2 bases and J 6 bases, leaving 12 bases between the germline ends. CDR1 is SGHRS and CDR2 is YFSETQ in the germline V gene. The CDR3 length is 13 residues. The CDR3 region has the DNA TGCGCCAGCAGCTTCCTCAGGGGGGGCGAGCAGTACTTC. Encoded protein: CASSFLRGGEQYF.

This clone was observed a handful of times. The chain combines TRBV2 with TRBJ1-1; 7 bases are a match to TRBD1. V lost 10 bases and J lost 0; bases outside the gene matches: 5. Germline V gene sequence: CDR1 SNHLY, CDR2 FYNNEI. The CDR3 covers 13 residues. The CDR3: CATGTEMNTEAFF. The CDR3 DNA is TGTGCCACAGGGACAGAGATGAACACTGAAGCTTTCTTT.

This clone was found once. The chain uses TRBV28 and TRBJ2-7; maybe TRBD2 (5 bases). V dropped 4 bases and J dropped 3 bases, with 31 bases sitting between them. In germline, CDR1 is MDHEN, CDR2 SYDVKM. This CDR3 is built from 20 residues. CDR3 residues: CASSSETGGKELVRSYEQYF. For the CDR3, the DNA is TGTGCCAGCAGTTCGGAGACCGGAGGCAAGGAATTAGTTAGGAGCTACGAGCAGTACTTC. The whole variable domain, remainder taken from reference TRBV28 and TRBJ2-7, is DVKVTQSSRYLVKRTGEKVFLECVQDMDHENMFWYRQDPGLGLRLIYFSYDVKMKEKGDIPEGYSVSREKKERFSLILESASTNQTSMYLCASSSETGGKELVRSYEQYFGPGTRLTVT.

The chain links TRBV5-4 to TRBJ2-1, with D maybe TRBD1 (7 bases). The CDR3 length is 17 residues. Per the germline V gene, CDR1 is SGHNT and CDR2 is YYREEE (reference sequence). The germline V and J ends were trimmed by 5 bases and 8 bases, with 26 bases remaining between them. In DNA form, the CDR3 reads TGTGCCAGCAGGGATGTTCCGCGGGACAGTGGGGTAGATGAGCAGTTCTTC. Amino acids: CASRDVPRDSGVDEQFF.

The chain carries TRBV5-1 and TRBJ2-5; the D gene is possibly TRBD2 (6 bases). In germline, CDR1 is SGHRS, CDR2 YFSETQ. V lost 5 bases to trimming and J lost 4 bases, with 12 bases between them. This CDR3 contains 13 residues. DNA for the CDR3: TGCGCCAGCAGTAAGAACGGGGGAGAGACCCAGTACTTC. This encodes CASSKNGGETQYF.

V is TRBV4-1 and J is TRBJ1-1; TRBD1 matches at 11 bases. V lost 4 bases, J lost 5 bases, and 6 bases stayed unmatched. Germline V gives CDR1 MGHRA, CDR2 YSYEKL. The CDR3 runs to 15 residues. This chain's CDR3 is CASSPDRGQLTEAFF. The DNA for the CDR3 is TGCGCCAGCAGCCCGGACAGGGGGCAGTTGACTGAAGCTTTCTTT.

The chain uses TRBV7-2 and TRBJ1-2; possible D gene TRBD1, 5 bases. The CDR3 extends over 15 amino acids. V gave up 1 base and J gave up 1 base, with 10 bases separating them. CDR1 is SGHTA, CDR2 FQGNSA, per germline. CDR3 DNA sequence: TGTGCCAGCAGCTTAGGGTCAGGGAATAACTATGGCTACACCTTC. This sequence encodes CASSLGSGNNYGYTF.

The gene calls are TRBV28 and TRBJ2-5; 12 positions match TRBD2. V lost 4 bases, J lost 5 bases, and 14 bases stayed unmatched. The CDR3 is 18 amino acids. CDR1 and CDR2 from the germline V gene are MDHEN and SYDVKM. DNA for the CDR3: TGTGCCAGCAGTTCACCTCTAGCGGGAGGGCCGATCAGGGAGACCCAGTACTTC. As protein: CASSSPLAGGPIRETQYF.

This clone was seen only once. The V gene is TRBV10-3, the J gene TRBJ1-2; D perhaps matches TRBD1 (5 bases). The V end lost 3 bases, the J end lost 1 base, and 12 bases lay between the germline ends. The CDR3 consists of 15 residues. Looked up from germline, CDR1 is ENHRY and CDR2 is SYGVKD. CDR3 bases: TGTGCCATCAGTGATGGATTTCAGGGTAACTATGGCTACACCTTC. Amino acids: CAISDGFQGNYGYTF.

This CDR3 reads CASSEDFLDSYNEQFF. CDR3 DNA: TGTGCCAGCAGTGAAGATTTCCTTGACTCCTACAATGAGCAGTTCTTC. This chain connects TRBV2 to TRBJ2-1; the D is unclear. Germline V CDR1 and CDR2: SNHLY, FYNNEI. Trimming took off 1 base at V and 0 bases at J, with 10 bases between the two ends. This CDR3 region has 16 residues.